The 32 T cell receptor beta chains below all came from one sample that was sequenced in a study of blood T cell repertoires in COVID-19. The assay was immunoSEQ multiplex PCR, and TCRdb's table has in-frame clones only and misses some. The sample lists some 370,000 clones; roughly four fifths were seen once. Material for sequencing was PBMCs or T cells enriched from blood (not recorded which). Receptors were obtained from a woman aged 50 to 65 who had recovered from COVID-19.

This chain joins TRBV27 and TRBJ2-5; possibly TRBD2 for D (6 bases). V lost 4 bases to trimming and J lost 4 bases, with 10 bases between them. CDR3 length: 13 amino acids. Germline CDR1 reads MNHEY; CDR2 reads SMNVEV (reference sequence). This CDR3 is CASSWQGGETQYF. The CDR3 DNA is TGTGCCAGCAGTTGGCAGGGAGGAGAGACCCAGTACTTC.

V and J are TRBV27 and TRBJ1-1; D is unresolved. CDR1 and CDR2 (germline): MNHEY, SMNVEV (reference sequence). This CDR3 is built from 15 residues. The germline V and J ends were trimmed by 0 bases and 4 bases, with 12 bases remaining between them. The CDR3 DNA reads TGTGCCAGCAGTTTATCCCCCCTAGGTGGCACTGAAGCTTTCTTT. As protein: CASSLSPLGGTEAFF.

This clone occurred many times. V usage is TRBV19 and J usage is TRBJ2-2; the match to TRBD2 covers 7 bases. This CDR3 has 17 amino acids. Germline CDR1 is LNHDA and CDR2 is SQIVND (reference sequence). J gave up 4 bases and V 0 bases, and 8 bases lay outside the gene matches. In DNA, the CDR3 is TGTGCCAGTAGTATAGATCGGTCTAGCGGAGCCACCGGGGAGCTGTTTTTT. It yields the protein CASSIDRSSGATGELFF.

The V gene is TRBV6-1, the J gene TRBJ2-5; 10 bases are a match to TRBD1. CDR1 MNHNS and CDR2 SASEGT come from the germline V gene. CDR3 length: 19 residues. Trimming cost V 3 bases and J 4 bases; bases outside gene matches: 17. For the CDR3, the DNA is TGTGCCAGCAGTGAGCCCCCGGGACAGGGGAGAAGGATAAGAGAGACCCAGTACTTC. Protein product: CASSEPPGQGRRIRETQYF.

The chain carries TRBV19 and TRBJ2-3, with 8 positions matching TRBD1. Germline V lookup: CDR1 LNHDA, CDR2 SQIVND (reference sequence). V shed 5 bases, J shed 4 bases, and the junction held 5 bases outside the gene matches. There are 14 residues in the CDR3. The CDR3 DNA follows: TGTGCCAGTAGTGATCGACAGGGGTCAGATACGCAGTATTTT. Encoded protein: CASSDRQGSDTQYF.

The chain couples TRBV7-8 to TRBJ2-5; D might be TRBD1 (5 bases). CDR3 length: 15 amino acids. V lost 7 bases, J lost 3 bases, and 18 bases lay in between. The germline V gene has CDR1 SGHVS and CDR2 FQNEAQ. CDR3 DNA sequence: TGTGCCAGCACCAAGGGGTGGACCGCGAAAGAGACCCAGTACTTC. This encodes CASTKGWTAKETQYF.

The J gene is TRBJ2-1, the V gene TRBV5-4; 8 bases agree with TRBD2. V lost 6 bases and J lost 6; bases outside the gene matches: 8. Germline V gene sequence: CDR1 SGHNT, CDR2 YYREEE (reference sequence). The CDR3 is made up of 14 amino acids. The CDR3 bases are TGTGCCAGCACCCGGCGGGGGGAAATCAATGAGCAGTTCTTC. Amino acids: CASTRRGEINEQFF.

The CDR3 coding sequence is TGTGCCAGCGGGACTAGCGGGAGACAAGAGACCCAGTACTTC. Its translation is CASGTSGRQETQYF. This chain joins TRBV6-6 and TRBJ2-5; 14 bases map to TRBD2. CDR3 size: 14 residues. The V and J ends lost 8 bases and 2 bases, in that order; junction bases with no gene match: 1. Germline V gives CDR1 MNHNY, CDR2 SVGAGI (reference sequence).

The V and J genes are TRBV7-3 and TRBJ2-1; D gene ambiguous. Germline V lookup: CDR1 SGHTA, CDR2 FQGTGA. The CDR3 has 16 residues. Deletions cut 4 bases from V and 5 bases from J, with 18 bases between. The CDR3 here is CASSSPSLPSNNEQFF. The CDR3 bases are TGTGCCAGCAGCTCCCCATCGCTACCGTCTAACAATGAGCAGTTCTTC.

This clone was observed a few times. V is TRBV19 and J is TRBJ1-2; possible D gene TRBD1, 5 bases. V dropped 6 bases and J dropped 8 bases, with 28 bases sitting between them. Germline CDR1 is LNHDA and CDR2 is SQIVND (reference sequence). There are 17 residues in the CDR3. The CDR3 DNA follows: TGTGCCAGTAGAGGGGCGGATACGCCCCTCGGAGATCGAGGCTACACCTTC. Translated, it gives CASRGADTPLGDRGYTF.

This chain uses TRBV12-3 or TRBV12-4 with TRBJ1-4; D unclear. Trimming took off 8 bases at V and 7 bases at J, with 14 bases between the two ends. There are 13 residues in the CDR3. The CDR3 sequence: CASESGWGEKLFF. DNA for the CDR3: TGTGCCAGCGAGTCGGGGTGGGGTGAAAAACTGTTTTTT.

The rearrangement links TRBV19 to TRBJ1-3; D is unresolved. V dropped 1 base and J dropped 2 bases, with 9 bases sitting between them. Germline values: CDR1 LNHDA, CDR2 SQIVND (reference sequence). The CDR3 extends over 15 amino acids. The CDR3 sequence is CASSIGLAAGNTIYF. The CDR3 region has the DNA TGTGCCAGTAGTATAGGGTTAGCGGCTGGAAACACCATATATTTT.

The chain is built from TRBV4-2 and TRBJ2-5; D gene uncertain. The ends were cut back, 0 bases at V and 5 bases at J, with 19 bases in the middle. The CDR3 covers 17 residues. Germline CDR1 is LGHNA and CDR2 is YNFKEQ. The DNA for the CDR3 is TGTGCCAGCAGCCAAGATCTTGAGGTTTCTCGAGTGGAGACCCAGTACTTC. It encodes CASSQDLEVSRVETQYF.

This chain links TRBV7-2 with TRBJ2-7, with 10 bases that match TRBD1. CDR3 length equals 16 residues. Germline-derived CDR1 and CDR2 are SGHTA and FQGNSA. V was pared by 6 bases and J by 3 bases, with 11 bases of the junction left unmatched. CDR3 sequence reads: CASSPGGGQGIYEQYF. DNA of the CDR3: TGTGCCAGCAGTCCCGGCGGGGGACAGGGGATCTACGAGCAGTACTTC.

The chain has TRBV28 and TRBJ1-4, with unresolved D. Between the trimmed V and J ends, which lost 2 bases and 4 bases, there was a span of 11 bases. CDR3 length: 15 amino acids. Per germline, CDR1 MDHEN and CDR2 SYDVKM. Here the CDR3 reads CASSLRLEHNEKLFF. DNA for the CDR3: TGTGCCAGCAGTTTACGACTAGAGCATAATGAAAAACTGTTTTTT.

V and J are TRBV28 and TRBJ1-2; D perhaps matches TRBD1 (6 bases). V was clipped by 6 bases and J by 8 bases, with 19 bases between them. Germline-derived CDR1 and CDR2 are MDHEN and SYDVKM. This CDR3 is 14 amino acids long. The CDR3 coding sequence is TGTGCCAGCAGCCGGGGGGGGCAACCGGGAGGCTACACCTTC. This sequence encodes CASSRGGQPGGYTF.

This clone showed up just a few times. V is TRBV3-1 (or the pseudogene TRBV3-2) and J is TRBJ1-2; 11 bases agree with TRBD1. Trimming took 0 bases from V and 1 from J; bases not matched to a gene: 16. Germline CDR1 LGHDT, CDR2 YNNKEL (reference sequence). The CDR3 is 21 amino acids. CDR3 in DNA: TGTGCCAGCAGCCAAGAATTTGGACAGGGGGCCCCACTTAACCTTAACTATGGCTACACCTTC. The encoded protein is CASSQEFGQGAPLNLNYGYTF.

The chain uses TRBV19 and TRBJ1-5, with unresolved D. Trimming shortened V by 3 bases and J by 0 bases, and 9 bases separated the two germline ends. The CDR3 totals 15 residues. The V gene's germline CDR1 is LNHDA and CDR2 SQIVND (reference sequence). Here the CDR3 reads CASSIQVLSNQPQHF. CDR3 nucleotides: TGTGCCAGTAGTATCCAGGTGCTTAGCAATCAGCCCCAGCATTTT.

V gene TRBV19 combines with J gene TRBJ2-2, with 16 nucleotides matching TRBD2. Germline CDR1 is LNHDA and CDR2 is SQIVND (reference sequence). The CDR3 is 18 amino acids. The V gene end was trimmed by 5 bases and the J gene end by 3 bases; junction bases not matched to a gene: 6. CDR3 amino acids: CASSPGLAGGAYTGELFF. In DNA, the CDR3 is TGTGCCAGTAGTCCGGGACTAGCGGGAGGGGCCTACACCGGGGAGCTGTTTTTT.

This chain connects TRBV6-2 or TRBV6-3 to TRBJ1-3; the D is unclear. The CDR3 spans 15 residues. Germline values: CDR1 MNHEY, CDR2 SVGEGT. The ends were cut back, 2 bases at V and 0 bases at J, with 8 bases in the middle. Written as DNA, the CDR3 is TGTGCCAGCAGTTACCGCAGAGGCTCTGGAAACACCATATATTTT. Protein sequence: CASSYRRGSGNTIYF.

This clone was seen just once. The chain combines TRBV21-1 with TRBJ2-7; the table names TRBD1, a call not compared with the DNA. TRBV21-1 is classified as a pseudogene. This CDR3 region has 15 residues. CDR3 sequence: CATPGRDRERYEQYF. The CDR3 coding sequence is TGTGCCACCCCCGGTAGGGACAGGGAGAGATACGAGCAGTACTTC.

This clone came up once. This CDR3 reads CAWRDQGGYTF. DNA for the CDR3: TGTGCCTGGAGGGACCAGGGTGGCTACACCTTC. This rearrangement joins TRBV30 to TRBJ1-2; weak D call: TRBD1 (5 bases). The length of the CDR3 is 11 residues. The ends were cut back, 3 bases at V and 7 bases at J, with 9 bases in the middle. Per the germline V gene, CDR1 is GTSNPN and CDR2 is SVGIG (reference sequence).

The V gene is TRBV5-1, the J gene TRBJ2-7; a weak D match, TRBD1 (5 bases). The CDR3 is made up of 14 amino acids. The germline gives CDR1 SGHRS, CDR2 YFSETQ. The V and J ends lost 0 bases and 1 base respectively, with 8 bases between them. The CDR3 protein is CASSLGQPSYEQYF. The DNA for the CDR3 is TGCGCCAGCAGCTTGGGACAGCCGTCCTACGAGCAGTACTTC.

This clone was counted a few times. This chain links TRBV10-3 with TRBJ2-2; perhaps TRBD1 as D (5 bases). There are 13 residues in the CDR3. The germline V gene encodes CDR1 ENHRY and CDR2 SYGVKD. V was shortened by 5 bases and J by 6 bases, with 10 bases between the two germline ends. CDR3: CAISPGRAGELFF. The CDR3 coding sequence is TGTGCCATCAGTCCAGGGCGCGCCGGGGAGCTGTTTTTT.

As regards this clone: Germline is not matched at one junction end, which may reflect a read error. The rearrangement joins TRBV7-9 to TRBJ1-2, with TRBD1 identical over 7 bases. The CDR3 sequence is 15 residues long. The germline CDR1 and CDR2 sequences are SEHNR and FQNEAQ (reference sequence). The CDR3 DNA is TGTGCCAGCAGCTTAGGAGGGGGACAGAACTCTGGCTACACCTTC. Amino acid sequence: CASSLGGGQNSGYTF.

In its sample, this clone was seen once. The J gene is TRBJ1-3, the V gene TRBV9, with 8 bases that match TRBD1. CDR1 is SGDLS, CDR2 YYNGEE, per germline. The CDR3 length is 17 residues. The junction had 9 bases not matched to a gene; V was cut back by 2 bases and J by 2 bases. CDR3 region: CASSVSGGVLPGNTIYF. The CDR3 DNA follows: TGTGCCAGCAGCGTGTCAGGGGGCGTCTTGCCTGGAAACACCATATATTTT.

The chain has TRBV7-2 and TRBJ2-1, with 7 bases lining up with TRBD1. The CDR3 sequence is 16 residues long. Germline assignment: CDR1 SGHTA and CDR2 FQGNSA. V lost 2 bases to trimming and J lost 6 bases; unmatched junction nucleotides: 10. CDR3 sequence: CASSLHRTGVVNEQFF. The CDR3 region has the DNA TGTGCCAGCAGCTTACACAGAACAGGGGTGGTCAATGAGCAGTTCTTC.

The chain uses TRBV9 and TRBJ2-7; 8 positions match TRBD1. This CDR3 has 18 residues. The germline CDR1 and CDR2 sequences are SGDLS and YYNGEE. After removal of 4 bases from V and 4 bases from J, the junction contained 19 bases not matched to a gene. The CDR3 nucleotides are TGTGCCAGCAGCCCCGGGACAGGTATACCCCCCGAAACATACGAGCAGTACTTC. Protein sequence: CASSPGTGIPPETYEQYF.

The chain is built from TRBV3-1 (or the pseudogene TRBV3-2) and TRBJ2-2; no firm D call. With 3 bases removed from V and 2 bases from J, the gap between germline ends came to 7 bases. This CDR3 has 14 amino acids. CDR1 and CDR2 from the germline V gene are LGHDT and YNNKEL (reference sequence). CDR3 amino acids: CASSQRLNTGELFF. The CDR3 nucleotides are TGTGCCAGCAGCCAGCGACTTAACACCGGGGAGCTGTTTTTT.

This clone was seen only a few times. V and J are TRBV29-1 and TRBJ2-7, with D maybe TRBD1 (6 bases). CDR3 length: 12 amino acids. CDR1 SQVTM and CDR2 ANQGSEA come from the germline V gene. V was shortened by 5 bases and J by 6 bases, with 14 bases between the two germline ends. The CDR3: CSVNEGVGEQYF. As DNA, the CDR3 is TGCAGCGTTAACGAGGGGGTCGGCGAGCAGTACTTC.

The J gene is TRBJ2-3, the V gene TRBV30, with 7 bases lining up with TRBD2. The CDR3 spans 16 residues. V lost 1 base and J lost 4; bases outside the gene matches: 11. Germline loops: CDR1 GTSNPN, CDR2 SVGIG (reference sequence). The CDR3 nucleotides read TGTGCCTGGAGTGCGGCTGGCGGGAGTATCTCAGATACGCAGTATTTT. As protein: CAWSAAGGSISDTQYF.

The genes are TRBV5-1 and TRBJ2-3; weak D call: TRBD1 (6 bases). The CDR3 is made up of 15 amino acids. Germline V gene data show CDR1 as SGHRS and CDR2 as YFSETQ. Between the trimmed V and J ends, which lost 4 bases and 0 bases, there was a span of 12 bases. This CDR3 is CASSLWGQSTDTQYF. CDR3 coding DNA: TGCGCCAGCAGCCTGTGGGGGCAGAGCACAGATACGCAGTATTTT.